This T cell receptor (beta chain) originates from a study of blood T cell repertoires in COVID-19. Study overall: Sites across the United States, Italy and Spain contributed samples from acute and convalescent COVID-19. T cells, B-cell-depleted T cells, or PBMCs provided the cDNA or gDNA that served as material.

Per germline, CDR1 MGHDK and CDR2 SYGVNS. The CDR3 covers 14 residues. Trimming removed 1 base from V and 6 bases from J, with 10 bases in between. Original analysis: The assay estimated nucleated cells by amplifying reference gene primers. Using immunoSEQ multiplex PCR, the repertoire was profiled, and TCRdb retains in-frame clones only, with some absent. V and J calls and clone size are as listed in that table; D and trimming were resolved from the DNA. The sample includes tens of thousands of clones, about 88% of them seen just once. The specimen was peripheral blood. This receptor was taken from a man in his sixties with acute or convalescent COVID-19. This sequence joins TRBV25-1 and TRBJ2-1, with a weak D call TRBD2 (6 bases). CDR3 DNA sequence: TGTGCCAGCAGTGAATCGGGAGACATCAATGAGCAGTTCTTC. This gives the protein CASSESGDINEQFF.